The 31 T cell receptor beta chains reported below all come from one sample, sequenced in a study of blood T cell repertoires in COVID-19. Here immunoSEQ multiplex PCR was the method, and the copy in TCRdb shows in-frame clones only, minus some. This table has about 320,000 clones, around 88% appearing once. Sequenced: peripheral blood. Receptors originate from a woman aged 30 to 39 with COVID-19, enrolled during active disease.

V and J are TRBV7-8 and TRBJ1-6; maybe TRBD1 (6 bases). This CDR3 region has 14 residues. The germline gives CDR1 SGHVS, CDR2 FQNEAQ. V dropped 2 bases and J dropped 4 bases, with 6 bases sitting between them. CDR3 region: CASSLQGYNSPLHF. The DNA for the CDR3 is TGTGCCAGCAGCTTACAGGGGTATAATTCACCCCTCCACTTT.

In this sample, this clone turned up once. The chain combines TRBV2 with TRBJ2-1, with D perhaps TRBD2 (5 bases). Trimming took 8 bases from V and 6 from J, leaving 14 bases between them. Per the germline V gene, CDR1 is SNHLY and CDR2 is FYNNEI. The length of the CDR3 is 13 residues. The CDR3 nucleotides are TGTGCCAGCGCGGGCTCCTCCACCAATGAGCAGTTCTTC. It yields the protein CASAGSSTNEQFF.

This clone was found once. The CDR3 loop reads CASSYSQLNQPQHF. CDR3 coding DNA: TGTGCCAGCAGTTACTCACAGCTCAATCAGCCCCAGCATTTT. The J gene is TRBJ1-5, the V gene TRBV6-2 or TRBV6-3, with D unresolved. Germline V gives CDR1 MNHEY, CDR2 SVGEGT. Trimming removed 0 bases from V and 3 bases from J, with 6 bases in between. The CDR3 totals 14 residues.

V gene TRBV18 combines with J gene TRBJ1-2; D remains ambiguous. The CDR3 runs 13 residues. Trimming took 3 bases from V and 3 from J, leaving 8 bases between them. Germline CDR1 is KGHSH and CDR2 is LQKENI. The CDR3 loop reads CASSPNEDYGYTF. CDR3 bases: TGTGCCAGCTCACCGAACGAGGACTATGGCTACACCTTC.

The rearrangement links TRBV6-5 to TRBJ2-1; no clear D gene. Germline CDR1 MNHEY, CDR2 SVGAGI. This CDR3 contains 13 residues. Trimming took 8 bases from V and 0 from J, leaving 8 bases between them. The CDR3 DNA follows: TGTGCCAGCCGACTGAGCTCCTACAATGAGCAGTTCTTC. Protein: CASRLSSYNEQFF.

In its sample, this clone was seen a few times. The CDR3 bases are TGTGCCAGCTCAGAGGGACTGAGCAATCAGCCCCAGCATTTT. Its translation: CASSEGLSNQPQHF. This chain connects TRBV18 to TRBJ1-5, with D maybe TRBD1 (5 bases). The CDR3 has 14 residues. CDR1 and CDR2 from the germline V gene are KGHSH and LQKENI. Trimming took off 5 bases at V and 1 base at J, with 9 bases between the two ends.

The chain uses TRBV28 and TRBJ2-7; 8 bases agree with TRBD1. The CDR3 is 13 amino acids. CDR1 is MDHEN, CDR2 SYDVKM, per germline. Trimming removed 6 bases from V and 2 bases from J; junction bases left unmatched: 3. CDR3 sequence: CASRPQGAYEQYV. The CDR3 coding sequence is TGTGCCAGCAGGCCACAGGGGGCCTACGAGCAGTACGTC.

V usage is TRBV27 and J usage is TRBJ1-5; no reliable D call. The germline V gene has CDR1 MNHEY and CDR2 SMNVEV (reference sequence). V was shortened by 5 bases and J by 0 bases, with 11 bases between the two germline ends. The CDR3 contains 15 residues. CDR3 protein: CASSADSYSNQPQHF. CDR3 DNA: TGTGCCAGCAGTGCCGACTCATATAGCAATCAGCCCCAGCATTTT.

V is TRBV20-1 and J is TRBJ2-3, with unresolved D. The CDR3 totals 10 residues. Trimming took off 3 bases at V and 5 bases at J, with 3 bases between the two ends. CDR1 is DFQATT and CDR2 is SNEGSKA in the germline V gene (reference sequence). The CDR3 DNA sequence: TGCAGTGCTAGGAGAGATACGCAGTATTTT. Amino acids: CSARRDTQYF.

About this clone: This sample also contains other DNA sequences that code for the same CDR3. V usage is TRBV12-3 or TRBV12-4 and J usage is TRBJ1-5, with D unclear. With 3 bases removed from V and 4 bases from J, the gap between germline ends came to 7 bases. This CDR3 region has 13 residues. The CDR3 region is CASSFGGNQPQHF. The CDR3 DNA is TGTGCCAGCAGTTTTGGCGGAAATCAGCCCCAGCATTTT.

The chain employs TRBV2 and TRBJ2-3; 9 bases are a match to TRBD2. V lost 7 bases to trimming and J lost 4 bases; unmatched junction nucleotides: 15. Germline loops: CDR1 SNHLY, CDR2 FYNNEI. The CDR3 runs 17 residues. The CDR3 loop is CASTPAPSSGVPDTQYF. CDR3 DNA sequence: TGTGCCAGCACTCCCGCGCCGTCTAGCGGGGTCCCAGATACGCAGTATTTT.

About this clone: The sample holds other DNA sequences that translate to the same CDR3. The rearrangement links TRBV18 to TRBJ2-2, with D tentatively TRBD1 (6 bases). This CDR3 has 13 residues. CDR1 and CDR2 (germline): KGHSH, LQKENI. V was clipped by 3 bases and J by 5 bases, with 7 bases between them. The CDR3 DNA sequence: TGTGCCAGCTCACCCAGGGGAACCGGGGAGCTGTTTTTT. It codes for CASSPRGTGELFF.

The chain joins TRBV7-9 to TRBJ1-3; maybe TRBD1 (5 bases). The CDR3 has 14 residues. CDR1 SEHNR and CDR2 FQNEAQ come from the germline V gene (reference sequence). V lost 4 bases and J 1 base, leaving 8 bases between the germline ends. CDR3 amino acids: CASSSGDSGNTIYF. As DNA, the CDR3 is TGTGCCAGCAGCTCGGGGGATTCTGGAAACACCATATATTTT.

The CDR3 loop is CASSGQRTGVGYTF. CDR3 sequence (DNA): TGTGCCAGCAGTGGCCAACGGACGGGGGTTGGCTACACCTTC. The J gene is TRBJ1-2, the V gene TRBV2, with D possibly being TRBD1 (5 bases). CDR1 and CDR2 from the germline V gene are SNHLY and FYNNEI. The CDR3 is 14 amino acids. V lost 4 bases to trimming and J lost 7 bases, with 16 bases between them. Based on the CDR3 plus reference TRBV2 and TRBJ1-2, the full variable domain is EPEVTQTPSHQVTQMGQEVILRCVPISNHLYFYWYRQILGQKVEFLVSFYNNEISEKSEIFDDQFSVERPDGSNFTLKIRSTKLEDSAMYFCASSGQRTGVGYTFGSGTRLTVV.

The genes are TRBV7-2 and TRBJ2-7; D gene uncertain. Trimming removed 5 bases from V and 0 bases from J, with 11 bases in between. The CDR3 extends over 14 amino acids. The germline V gene encodes CDR1 SGHTA and CDR2 FQGNSA. The CDR3 DNA reads TGTGCCAGCAGCCCAATAGCTTTCTCCTACGAGCAGTACTTC. It codes for CASSPIAFSYEQYF.

The chain has TRBV19 and TRBJ2-1; the D gene is possibly TRBD1 (6 bases). The CDR3 extends over 15 amino acids. In germline, CDR1 is LNHDA, CDR2 SQIVND (reference sequence). V dropped 4 bases and J dropped 8 bases, with 18 bases sitting between them. The CDR3 protein is CASSSRGRWNDEQFF. The CDR3 nucleotides read TGTGCCAGTAGTAGCAGGGGTAGGTGGAACGATGAGCAGTTCTTC.

The J gene is TRBJ1-3, the V gene TRBV12-3 or TRBV12-4; D may be TRBD1 (6 bases). The CDR3 length is 13 residues. Trimming stripped 1 base from V and 7 bases from J, with 8 bases between. CDR3 sequence: CASSLDQGNTIYF. The CDR3 nucleotides read TGTGCCAGCAGTTTAGACCAGGGGAACACCATATATTTT.

V and J are TRBV19 and TRBJ2-2, with 12 positions matching TRBD2. Germline lookup yields CDR1 LNHDA and CDR2 SQIVND (reference sequence). Trimming cost V 7 bases and J 8 bases; bases outside gene matches: 17. This CDR3 contains 18 residues. CDR3 bases: TGTGCCAGTACCGCGATAGGACTAGCGGGGACCACCCCGGGGGAGCTGTTTTTT. It translates to CASTAIGLAGTTPGELFF.

The chain links TRBV9 to TRBJ2-3; weak D call: TRBD1 (5 bases). CDR3 length: 12 amino acids. Germline V gene lookup returns CDR1 SGDLS and CDR2 YYNGEE. Trimming pared 4 bases from V and 5 bases from J, leaving 8 bases between. In DNA form, the CDR3 reads TGTGCCAGCAGCCCCCAGGGAGATACGCAGTATTTT. This sequence encodes CASSPQGDTQYF.

V is TRBV28 and J is TRBJ2-1, with 12 positions matching TRBD2. This CDR3 contains 16 residues. Trimming removed 6 bases from V and 10 bases from J; junction bases left unmatched: 13. Germline V gives CDR1 MDHEN, CDR2 SYDVKM. As DNA, the CDR3 is TGTGCCAGCAGAGTACACCCGACTAGCGGGGGAAGGGAGCAGTTCTTC. Encoded protein: CASRVHPTSGGREQFF.

CDR3 sequence reads: CATSEVGFGNTIYF. The CDR3 DNA is TGTGCCACCAGTGAGGTGGGCTTTGGAAACACCATATATTTT. V gene TRBV24-1 combines with J gene TRBJ1-3; D is uncertain. Trimming stripped 4 bases from V and 3 bases from J, with 9 bases between. The V gene's germline CDR1 is KGHDR and CDR2 SFDVKD. CDR3 length: 14 amino acids.

The chain employs TRBV7-2 and TRBJ1-4; 8 bases agree with TRBD1. The CDR3 runs 14 residues. Germline CDR1 and CDR2: SGHTA and FQGNSA. J lost 5 bases, V lost 5 bases, and 4 bases had no gene match. The CDR3 sequence: CASSRDRWNEKLFF. The CDR3 DNA follows: TGTGCCAGCAGCAGGGACAGGTGGAATGAAAAACTGTTTTTT. Complete variable domain (other parts from reference TRBV7-2 and TRBJ1-4): GAGVSQSPSNKVTEKGKDVELRCDPISGHTALYWYRQSLGQGLEFLIYFQGNSAPDKSGLPSDRFSAERTGGSVSTLTIQRTQQEDSAVYLCASSRDRWNEKLFFGSGTQLSVL.

The CDR3 reads CASSPGGGGGYTF. CDR3 in DNA: TGCGCCAGCAGCCCCGGGGGCGGGGGAGGCTACACCTTC. The V gene is TRBV4-1, the J gene TRBJ1-2, with D tentatively TRBD1 (6 bases). Trimming stripped 4 bases from V and 8 bases from J, with 14 bases between. Germline V gene data show CDR1 as MGHRA and CDR2 as YSYEKL. This CDR3 comprises 13 residues.

This chain connects TRBV7-2 to TRBJ1-1, with D maybe TRBD1 (6 bases). The germline V gene encodes CDR1 SGHTA and CDR2 FQGNSA. The V and J ends lost 5 bases and 5 bases respectively, with 15 bases between them. This CDR3 is built from 14 residues. CDR3 region: CASSEYRDGTEAFF. CDR3 nucleotide sequence: TGTGCCAGCAGCGAATACAGGGATGGAACTGAAGCTTTCTTT.

This clone was picked up a small number of times. V gene TRBV2 combines with J gene TRBJ1-1; TRBD1 matches 8 bases. This CDR3 region has 15 residues. V shed 6 bases, J shed 3 bases, and the junction held 9 bases outside the gene matches. Germline lookup yields CDR1 SNHLY and CDR2 FYNNEI. CDR3 bases: TGTGCCAGCAGGCCCAGGACAGGGACTGACACTGAAGCTTTCTTT. Translation gives CASRPRTGTDTEAFF.

The chain employs TRBV6-5 and TRBJ1-5; D not resolved. Looked up from germline, CDR1 is MNHEY and CDR2 is SVGAGI. V was shortened by 2 bases and J by 3 bases, with 8 bases between the two germline ends. The CDR3 covers 14 residues. CDR3 protein: CASSYSKYNQPQHF. In DNA form, the CDR3 reads TGTGCCAGCAGTTACAGCAAATACAATCAGCCCCAGCATTTT.

This clone has a handful of counts. At one end the junction does not follow the germline gene, possibly because of a read error. The rearrangement joins TRBV12-3 or TRBV12-4 to TRBJ2-5; D gene unclear. The CDR3 extends over 12 amino acids. The CDR3 loop is CASSFPQATQYF. In nucleotides, the CDR3 is TGTGCCAGCAGTTTCCCCCAAGCGACCCAGTACTTC.

J is TRBJ1-3 and V is TRBV4-2, with 9 bases that match TRBD1. CDR1 is LGHNA, CDR2 YNFKEQ, per germline. V dropped 0 bases and J dropped 1; count of bases not matched to a gene: 7. The CDR3 loop spans 18 amino acids. The CDR3 is CASSQDFGTGTSGNTIYF. DNA for the CDR3: TGTGCCAGCAGCCAAGATTTCGGGACAGGGACTTCTGGAAACACCATATATTTT.

This clone was seen a handful of times. This sequence joins TRBV9 and TRBJ1-2; D may be TRBD1 (6 bases). The germline gives CDR1 SGDLS, CDR2 YYNGEE. The CDR3 has 15 residues. Trimming cost V 4 bases and J 4 bases, with 17 bases left between them. CDR3 in DNA: TGTGCCAGCAGCTTCCGAGAGGGGGGGATCTATGGCTACACCTTC. Translation gives CASSFREGGIYGYTF. The whole variable domain, remainder taken from reference TRBV9 and TRBJ1-2, is DSGVTQTPKHLITATGQRVTLRCSPRSGDLSVYWYQQSLDQGLQFLIQYYNGEERAKGNILERFSAQQFPDLHSELNLSSLELGDSALYFCASSFREGGIYGYTFGSGTRLTVV.

The J gene is TRBJ2-2, the V gene TRBV7-2; possibly TRBD1 for D (5 bases). Germline CDR1 SGHTA, CDR2 FQGNSA. V lost 1 base and J 8 bases, leaving 11 bases between the germline ends. This CDR3 region has 14 residues. The CDR3 protein is CASSLGTIAGELFF. The DNA for the CDR3 is TGTGCCAGCAGCTTAGGGACAATCGCGGGGGAGCTGTTTTTT.

The genes are TRBV6-2 or TRBV6-3 and TRBJ1-4, with D maybe TRBD1 (6 bases). The CDR3 has 14 amino acids. Germline V lookup: CDR1 MNHEY, CDR2 SVGEGT. Trimming left V 4 bases short and J 7 bases short, with 13 bases between. The CDR3 loop reads CASSSGDVGEKLFF. The CDR3 region has the DNA TGTGCCAGCAGTTCAGGGGATGTTGGTGAAAAACTGTTTTTT.